This TCR beta chain appears in the sequencing data of a study of T cells in Graves' hyperthyroidism and ophthalmopathy. Researchers took RNA transcripts and amplified the TCR beta CDR3 regions from them. The HTBI set primed first-round TCR CDR3 RT-PCR. TCRdb re-called the multiplex PCR reads with MiXCR, one entry per CDR3 protein. The data contain roughly 800,000 distinct CDR3 sequences, roughly 40% of them singletons. Germline V gene sequence: CDR1 SGHTA, CDR2 FQGTGA. The CDR3 runs to 13 residues. Germline trimming cut 5 bases from V and 9 bases from J; bases unmatched to any gene: 6. The PBMCs were taken from about 10 ml of fresh peripheral blood.

The sample comprised blood. The chain links TRBV7-3 to TRBJ2-4; 8 bases align to TRBD1. The TCR comes from a young man with Graves' hyperthyroidism. CDR3 amino acids: CASSTTGEGIQYF. The CDR3 DNA is TGTGCCAGCAGCACGACAGGGGAAGGCATTCAGTACTTC.